These T cell receptor beta chains were read from a single sample in a study of blood T cell repertoires in COVID-19. Data came from immunoSEQ multiplex PCR; TCRdb stores just in-frame clones and leaves some out. The sample contains about 71,000 clones, approximately 86% of which appear only once. The sequencing input was peripheral blood. The receptors shown here come from a man in his fifties with active COVID-19. The CDR3 runs from the conserved cysteine through the conserved F or W. Fields, in order: V gene, D gene, J gene, clone size, CDR3 protein, CDR3 DNA. D genes are given only for firm matches. Size values are once, few and many counts, or a class for expanded clones, and some rows have none.

v_call: TRBV3-1/TRBV3-2
d_call: -
j_call: TRBJ1-3
clone_size: few
cdr3_aa: CASSLKRDTQLGNTIYF
cdr3_nt: TGTGCCAGCAGCCTGAAACGGGACACGCAACTGGGAAACACCATATATTTT

v_call: TRBV4-2
d_call: -
j_call: TRBJ1-1
clone_size: -
cdr3_aa: CASSQEPAGRRNTEAFF
cdr3_nt: TGTGCCAGCAGCCAAGAGCCCGCCGGGAGGAGGAACACTGAAGCTTTCTTT

v_call: TRBV24-1
d_call: -
j_call: TRBJ2-1
clone_size: -
cdr3_aa: CATSDSGSSYNEQFF
cdr3_nt: TGTGCCACCAGTGATTCCGGGAGCTCCTACAATGAGCAGTTCTTC

v_call: TRBV5-4
d_call: TRBD1
j_call: TRBJ1-2
clone_size: -
cdr3_aa: CASSLLEGAYGYTF
cdr3_nt: TGTGCCAGCAGCTTACTCGAGGGGGCCTATGGCTACACCTTC

v_call: TRBV2
d_call: TRBD2
j_call: TRBJ2-1
clone_size: few
cdr3_aa: CASRGVGGPYNEQFF
cdr3_nt: TGTGCCAGCAGGGGAGTGGGAGGGCCCTACAATGAGCAGTTCTTC

v_call: TRBV19
d_call: -
j_call: TRBJ1-2
clone_size: -
cdr3_aa: CASRPDRMYGYTF
cdr3_nt: TGTGCCAGTAGACCAGACAGGATGTATGGCTACACCTTC

v_call: TRBV5-1
d_call: -
j_call: TRBJ2-7
clone_size: -
cdr3_aa: CASSLDRHYEQYF
cdr3_nt: TGCGCCAGCAGCTTGGACAGACACTACGAGCAGTACTTC

v_call: TRBV9
d_call: TRBD1
j_call: TRBJ1-1
clone_size: -
cdr3_aa: CASSVGTGQGMTEAFF
cdr3_nt: TGTGCCAGCAGCGTAGGCACCGGACAGGGGATGACTGAAGCTTTCTTT

v_call: TRBV18
d_call: TRBD2
j_call: TRBJ2-1
clone_size: -
cdr3_aa: CASSFIMGTSGRGVQFF
cdr3_nt: TGTGCCAGCTCCTTCATAATGGGGACTAGCGGGAGAGGTGTGCAGTTCTTC

v_call: TRBV28
d_call: TRBD1
j_call: TRBJ2-3
clone_size: -
cdr3_aa: CASSLGTGGSTDTQYF
cdr3_nt: TGTGCCAGCAGTTTGGGGACAGGGGGTAGCACAGATACGCAGTATTTT

v_call: TRBV12-5
d_call: TRBD2
j_call: TRBJ2-3
clone_size: -
cdr3_aa: CASGLGLAGPDTQYF
cdr3_nt: TGTGCTAGTGGTTTGGGCCTAGCGGGACCGGATACGCAGTATTTT

v_call: TRBV19
d_call: TRBD1
j_call: TRBJ1-1
clone_size: -
cdr3_aa: CASRGDSPNTEAFF
cdr3_nt: TGTGCCAGTAGGGGGGACAGCCCGAACACTGAAGCTTTCTTT

v_call: TRBV5-1
d_call: TRBD1
j_call: TRBJ2-7
clone_size: -
cdr3_aa: CASSYTTGLVEQYF
cdr3_nt: TGCGCCAGCAGCTACACGACAGGGTTGGTCGAGCAGTACTTC

v_call: TRBV7-2
d_call: -
j_call: TRBJ1-2
clone_size: -
cdr3_aa: CASSLGAGTGTGYTF
cdr3_nt: TGTGCCAGCAGCTTAGGGGCGGGTACAGGGACTGGCTACACCTTC

v_call: TRBV11-2
d_call: TRBD2
j_call: TRBJ2-1
clone_size: -
cdr3_aa: CASSTGLAGVSYNEQFF
cdr3_nt: TGTGCCAGCAGCACGGGACTAGCGGGGGTATCCTACAATGAGCAGTTCTTC

v_call: TRBV6-2/TRBV6-3
d_call: TRBD1
j_call: TRBJ1-1
clone_size: -
cdr3_aa: CASSTTGVRTEAFF
cdr3_nt: TGTGCCAGCAGTACGACAGGGGTTCGCACTGAAGCTTTCTTT

v_call: TRBV12-5
d_call: TRBD2
j_call: TRBJ2-5
clone_size: -
cdr3_aa: CASGLSGGSHETQYF
cdr3_nt: TGTGCTAGTGGTCTTAGTGGCGGGAGCCATGAGACCCAGTACTTC

v_call: TRBV5-1
d_call: TRBD1
j_call: TRBJ1-6
clone_size: -
cdr3_aa: CASSLTDRVMNSPLHF
cdr3_nt: TGCGCCAGCAGCTTAACTGACAGGGTAATGAATTCACCCCTCCACTTT

v_call: TRBV19
d_call: TRBD1
j_call: TRBJ2-5
clone_size: -
cdr3_aa: CASSRDRGGVMETQYF
cdr3_nt: TGTGCCAGTAGCCGGGACAGGGGAGGCGTAATGGAGACCCAGTACTTC

v_call: TRBV5-1
d_call: TRBD2
j_call: TRBJ2-3
clone_size: -
cdr3_aa: CASSLVRREGISDTQYF
cdr3_nt: TGCGCCAGCAGCTTGGTACGCCGGGAGGGTATTTCAGATACGCAGTATTTT

v_call: TRBV9
d_call: -
j_call: TRBJ2-3
clone_size: once
cdr3_aa: CASSRGGTDTQYF
cdr3_nt: TGTGCCAGCAGCAGAGGCGGCACAGATACGCAGTATTTT